This TCR beta chain is from a study of blood T cell repertoires in COVID-19. Study details: Donors in the United States, Italy and Spain gave samples during acute or convalescent COVID-19. The analysed material was cDNA or gDNA that came from T cells, B-cell-depleted T cells, or PBMCs.

Only in-frame clones appear in the TCRdb table, and some are missing; sequencing was by immunoSEQ multiplex PCR. There are tens of thousands of clones in the sample; around 90% occur only once, and 10% lies in the top ten. V gave up 6 bases and J gave up 2 bases, with 14 bases separating them. The germline V gene encodes CDR1 SGHNT and CDR2 YYREEE (reference sequence). The CDR3 loop spans 14 amino acids. The genes are TRBV5-4 and TRBJ1-2; D gene unclear. This TCR was sampled from a middle-aged woman who had recovered from COVID-19. The source material was PBMCs or T cells enriched from blood (not recorded which). The CDR3 coding sequence is TGTGCCAGCACCAAGCCCGACGGGAACTATGGCTACACCTTC. Its translation is CASTKPDGNYGYTF.